This TCR beta chain was observed in a study of T cell repertoires in ileal Crohn's disease. Study results and limitations: Active smokers at surgery had more clonal expansions than non-smokers.

With respect to this clone: Its antigen is unknown.

The germline gives CDR1 SQVTM, CDR2 ANQGSEA. The trim removed 7 bases at V and 4 bases at J, leaving 5 bases unmatched. The CDR3 length is 12 residues. The data were produced by immunoSEQ multiplex PCR, yet TCRdb's version contains in-frame clones alone and is incomplete. The table shows more than 6,500 clones, with around 85% occurring only once. The rearrangement uses TRBV29-1 and TRBJ2-7, with TRBD1 identical over 9 bases. This receptor was identified in an adult with Crohn's disease. Sequencing was performed on ileal tissue. The DNA of the CDR3 is TGCAGCGCGGGACAGGGTGATTACGAGCAGTACTTC. As protein: CSAGQGDYEQYF.